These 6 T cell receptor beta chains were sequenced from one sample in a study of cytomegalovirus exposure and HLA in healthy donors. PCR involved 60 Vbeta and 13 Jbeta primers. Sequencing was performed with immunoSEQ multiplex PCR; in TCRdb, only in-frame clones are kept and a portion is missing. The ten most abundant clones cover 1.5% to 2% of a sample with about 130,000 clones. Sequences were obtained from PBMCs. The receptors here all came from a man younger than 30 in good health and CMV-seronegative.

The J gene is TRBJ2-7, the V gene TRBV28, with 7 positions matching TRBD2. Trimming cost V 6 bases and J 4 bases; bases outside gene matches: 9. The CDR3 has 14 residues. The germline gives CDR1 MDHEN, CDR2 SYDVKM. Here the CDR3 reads CASRGGGAPYEQYF. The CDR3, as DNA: TGTGCCAGCAGGGGGGGAGGGGCCCCTTACGAGCAGTACTTC. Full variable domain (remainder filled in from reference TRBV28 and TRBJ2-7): DVKVTQSSRYLVKRTGEKVFLECVQDMDHENMFWYRQDPGLGLRLIYFSYDVKMKEKGDIPEGYSVSREKKERFSLILESASTNQTSMYLCASRGGGAPYEQYFGPGTRLTVT.

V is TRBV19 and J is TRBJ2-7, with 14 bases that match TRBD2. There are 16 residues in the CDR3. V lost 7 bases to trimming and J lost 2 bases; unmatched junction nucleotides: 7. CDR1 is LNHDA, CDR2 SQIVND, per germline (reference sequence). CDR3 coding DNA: TGTGCCAGTATGAAATTGGGACTAGCGGGAGCCTACGAGCAGTACTTC. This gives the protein CASMKLGLAGAYEQYF. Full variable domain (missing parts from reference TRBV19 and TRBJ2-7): DGGITQSPKYLFRKEGQNVTLSCEQNLNHDAMYWYRQDPGQGLRLIYYSQIVNDFQKGDIAEGYSVSREKKESFPLTVTSAQKNPTAFYLCASMKLGLAGAYEQYFGPGTRLTVT.

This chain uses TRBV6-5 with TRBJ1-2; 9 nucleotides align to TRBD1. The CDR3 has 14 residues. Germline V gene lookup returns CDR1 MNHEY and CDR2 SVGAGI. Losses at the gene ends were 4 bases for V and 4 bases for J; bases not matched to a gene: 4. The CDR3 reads CASSSTGGFYGYTF. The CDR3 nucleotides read TGTGCCAGCAGTTCGACAGGGGGGTTCTATGGCTACACCTTC.

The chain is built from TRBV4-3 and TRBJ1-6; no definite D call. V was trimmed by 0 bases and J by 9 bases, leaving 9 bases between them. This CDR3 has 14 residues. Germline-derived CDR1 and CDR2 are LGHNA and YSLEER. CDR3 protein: CASSQDLWSSPLHF. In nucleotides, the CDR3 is TGCGCCAGCAGCCAAGATTTATGGAGTTCACCCCTCCACTTT.

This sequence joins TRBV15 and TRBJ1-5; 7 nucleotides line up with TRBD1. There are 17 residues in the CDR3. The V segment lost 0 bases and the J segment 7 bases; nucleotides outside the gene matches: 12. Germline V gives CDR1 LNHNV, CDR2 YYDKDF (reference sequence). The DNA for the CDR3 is TGTGCCACCAGCAGAGAGGTGATGGGACAGAGATTCCAGCCCCAGCATTTT. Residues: CATSREVMGQRFQPQHF.

Written as DNA, the CDR3 is TGCGCCAGCAGCATCAGGGAACACAGCTCTGGAAACACCATATATTTT. It codes for CASSIREHSSGNTIYF. The J gene is TRBJ1-3, the V gene TRBV5-1; possibly TRBD1 for D (5 bases). Looked up from germline, CDR1 is SGHRS and CDR2 is YFSETQ. V dropped 4 bases and J dropped 0 bases, with 14 bases sitting between them. This CDR3 has 16 amino acids.